This T cell receptor (beta chain) was retrieved from a study of cytomegalovirus exposure and HLA in healthy donors. General observations from the study: Across all donors, roughly uniform sequencing depth was an assumption of the presence/absence analyses. In vitro testing confirmed a few CMV-associated chains as specific for CMV antigens. Cytomegalovirus-associated TCR beta chains were listed, numbering approximately 150.

The V and J ends lost 3 bases and 2 bases respectively, with 7 bases between them. The CDR3 totals 13 residues. Germline V CDR1 and CDR2: SQVTM, ANQGSEA. The study ran its PCR with 60 Vbeta and 13 Jbeta primers. In the original workflow: In a later analysis, around 10 million of tens of millions of unique beta chains occurred in at least two donors. Some clones are missing from TCRdb's copy, which holds only in-frame ones; the method was immunoSEQ multiplex PCR. V and J calls and clone size are as listed in that table; D and trimming were resolved from the DNA. The profile shows over 75,000 clones, about 80% of them singletons. Comment on this clone: The antigen remains unidentified.

The TCR comes from a male donor in good health and CMV-seropositive. The rearrangement joins TRBV29-1 to TRBJ2-2, with TRBD1 as a possible D gene (6 bases). The specimen sequenced was PBMCs. The CDR3 here is CSVDRGNTGELFF. The CDR3 DNA reads as TGCAGCGTTGACAGGGGAAACACCGGGGAGCTGTTTTTT.